This TCR beta chain was recorded in a study of blood T cells in healthy people across ages. As concerns this clonotype: Its specificity is unknown.

Combining a sample-barcoded 5' primer with a J-beta primer mix, a second PCR ran for roughly 6 to 12 cycles. A 12-random-nucleotide template-switch adaptor tagged each cDNA molecule. TCRdb independently ran MiXCR on the 5' RACE reads; one entry per CDR3 protein. The top ten clones hold under 15% of a sample with 700,000 to 850,000 distinct CDR3 sequences, 36% of them seen once. Overall study results and limits: The fall in TCR beta diversity per million T cells was roughly linear with age. Estimates based on one million T cells were treated as lower bounds. There were more naive CD4+ cells and higher diversity in long-lived donors than in aged donors.

This receptor was taken from a young man in good health. The sequenced sample consisted of blood.

DNA for the CDR3: TGTGCCTGGACAGCGAACACCGGGGAGCTGTTTTTT. Translation gives CAWTANTGELFF. The V gene is TRBV30, the J gene TRBJ2-2, with D unclear. There are 12 residues in the CDR3. Trimming stripped 4 bases from V and 0 bases from J, with 3 bases between. Germline V gene sequence: CDR1 GTSNPN, CDR2 SVGIG (reference sequence).